Listed below are T cell receptor beta chains from one sample, sequenced in a study of T cell changes during pregnancy in multiple sclerosis. Repertoires were generated with immunoSEQ multiplex PCR, while TCRdb's copy carries only in-frame clones and drops some. In the table there are 12,000 or so clones, 85% to 90% of which are singletons. Sequencing was performed on CD8+ T cells from peripheral blood mononuclear cells, taken in the second trimester of pregnancy. The receptors were gathered from a female donor in good health, enrolled as a control in a pregnancy study. The CDR3 runs from the conserved cysteine through the conserved F or W. The D gene is left open where the match is weak. For some rows the clone size is stated as once, few or many, or as a class when expanded; others skip it.

clone_size	v_call	j_call	d_call	cdr3_nt	cdr3_aa
NA	TRBV7-9	TRBJ1-1	NA	TGTGCCAGCAGCTCGGACTCTCCGGAGGCTTTCTTT	CASSSDSPEAFF
NA	TRBV13	TRBJ1-1	TRBD1	TGTGCCAGCAGCTCCAAGGATCCCGGACAGGAGAACACTGAAGCTTTCTTT	CASSSKDPGQENTEAFF
NA	TRBV25-1	TRBJ2-7	TRBD1	TGTGCCAGCAGTGAATATAACACAGGGGGCGAGCAGTACTTC	CASSEYNTGGEQYF
NA	TRBV7-6	TRBJ1-1	TRBD1	TGTGCCAGCAGCGCCGGACAGGGTGGGAACACTGAAGCTTTCTTT	CASSAGQGGNTEAFF
NA	TRBV4-3	TRBJ2-2	TRBD1	TGCGCCAGCAGCCAGCTTATCGGACAGGGGAAAGCGCAAGAGGACACCGGGGAGCTGTTTTTT	CASSQLIGQGKAQEDTGELFF
NA	TRBV27	TRBJ1-5	TRBD1	TGTGCCAGCAGTTTAGGACAGGGCAATCAGCCCCAGCATTTT	CASSLGQGNQPQHF
few	TRBV29-1	TRBJ1-1	NA	TGCAGCGTTGATTTGGGGAGAGCTGAAGCTTTCTTT	CSVDLGRAEAFF
few	TRBV19	TRBJ1-1	TRBD1	TGTGCCAGTAATGGGAGGGGACAGGGGAGAAGGGGTGAAGCTTTCTTT	CASNGRGQGRRGEAFF
NA	TRBV4-1	TRBJ1-4	NA	TGCGCCAGCAGCGTCCGAGAAAATGAAAAACTGTTTTTT	CASSVRENEKLFF
NA	TRBV27	TRBJ1-6	NA	TGTGCCAGCAGTTGGGAGGGGCAGGCATATAATTCACCCCTCCACTTT	CASSWEGQAYNSPLHF
medium-sized	TRBV28	TRBJ1-5	TRBD1	TGTGCCAGCAGTCTGGGACAGGGGAAGTATCAGCCCCAGCATTTT	CASSLGQGKYQPQHF
NA	TRBV29-1	TRBJ2-3	TRBD2	TGCAGCGTTGTAGGGACTAGCGGGAGGACAGATACGCAGTATTTT	CSVVGTSGRTDTQYF
medium-sized	TRBV2	TRBJ2-1	TRBD2	TGTGCCAGCAGTGAGAGCGGGGGGGATAATGAGCAGTTCTTC	CASSESGGDNEQFF
NA	TRBV27	TRBJ1-2	TRBD1	TGTGCCAGCAGTTTATCTTCTCCCCTCAAACAGGGGATGGAGGGGATCTCAGCTAACTATGGCTACACCTTC	CASSLSSPLKQGMEGISANYGYTF
NA	TRBV29-1	TRBJ2-7	NA	TGCAGCTCGATTCTAGGCGGGAAGTCGTACGAGCAGTACTTC	CSSILGGKSYEQYF
NA	TRBV28	TRBJ2-7	TRBD2	TGTGCCAGCAGTTTTGTGACTAGCGCTATCTGGCGGTACTTC	CASSFVTSAIWRYF
NA	TRBV7-9	TRBJ2-5	TRBD2	TGTGCCAGCAGCTTAGAGGGGACTAGCGGGTGGGCAGAGACCCAGTACTTC	CASSLEGTSGWAETQYF
NA	TRBV27	TRBJ2-1	TRBD2	TGTGCCAGCAGTTCCGGGAGGGCCCTCGATGAGCAGTTCTTC	CASSSGRALDEQFF
NA	TRBV7-9	TRBJ2-5	NA	TGTGCCAGCAGCTCCACGTACCGGGAGAGGGAGACCCAGTACTTC	CASSSTYRERETQYF
once	TRBV5-8	TRBJ2-5	NA	TGTGCCAGCAGCCGAGGGCAGGGAGGAGAGACCCAGTACTTC	CASSRGQGGETQYF
NA	TRBV15	TRBJ2-3	TRBD2	TGTGCCACCAGCAGAGAGGCTAGCGGGGGGGCGGATACGCAGTATTTT	CATSREASGGADTQYF
NA	TRBV9	TRBJ2-1	TRBD1	TGTGCCAGCAGCCCCGGCGGGGACAGGGGGTTCAATGAGCAGTTCTTC	CASSPGGDRGFNEQFF
NA	TRBV18	TRBJ2-3	NA	TGTGCCAGCTCACCGGAGGAGGGGCACGGCACAGATACGCAGTATTTT	CASSPEEGHGTDTQYF
NA	TRBV9	TRBJ1-2	TRBD1	TGTGCCAGCAGCTCTTTCGACAGGGGTGCAAGGAATGGCTACACCTTC	CASSSFDRGARNGYTF
NA	TRBV12-2	TRBJ1-2	NA	TGTGCAAGTCGCTTCCCCTTCTCAGGGCAGGGCCGCAACTATGGCTACACCTTC	CASRFPFSGQGRNYGYTF
NA	TRBV7-8	TRBJ2-3	TRBD1	TGTGCCAGCAGACCTACGTCCGTAGGACAGGGGGCAGATACGCAGTATTTT	CASRPTSVGQGADTQYF
medium-sized	TRBV6-4	TRBJ2-1	TRBD2	TGTGCCAGCAGTGCCGTCGGACTAGCGGGAGGTAATGAGCAGTTCTTC	CASSAVGLAGGNEQFF
NA	TRBV7-6	TRBJ1-4	NA	TGTGCCAGCAGCCTCCAGGATGAAAAACTGTTTTTT	CASSLQDEKLFF
NA	TRBV9	TRBJ2-3	NA	TGTGCCAGCAGCGTACCTCAAGGTGGCGGGAAGCCAGATACGCAGTATTTT	CASSVPQGGGKPDTQYF
NA	TRBV25-1	TRBJ1-2	TRBD1	TGTGCCAGCAGTGAATGGCAGACAGGGGGCGAAGAGGGCTACACCTTC	CASSEWQTGGEEGYTF
once	TRBV2	TRBJ2-7	TRBD2	TGTGCCAGCAGTGAAGGTCCTAGCGGGCCCTCCTACGAGCAGTACTTC	CASSEGPSGPSYEQYF
NA	TRBV7-8	TRBJ2-7	NA	TGTGCCAGCAGCTTAGTGTTTCCTAGCGACGAGCAGTACTTC	CASSLVFPSDEQYF
few	TRBV28	TRBJ1-5	TRBD1	TGTGCCAGCAGTTTGTTGGGACAGGGCGGCAATCAGCCCCAGCATTTT	CASSLLGQGGNQPQHF
NA	TRBV27	TRBJ2-5	TRBD2	TGTGCCAGCAGTGGGAGGGGAGAGACCCAGTACTTC	CASSGRGETQYF
once	TRBV30	TRBJ2-7	NA	TGTGCCTGGAGTGTAAAGGGGGACGAGCAGTACTTC	CAWSVKGDEQYF
NA	TRBV18	TRBJ2-3	NA	TGTGCCAGCGCCCGGAAGACTCAGCTCGGCACAGATACGCAGTATTTT	CASARKTQLGTDTQYF
once	TRBV9	TRBJ2-1	NA	TGTGCCAGCGGGGGACTCCCGCCCCATGAGCAGTTCTTC	CASGGLPPHEQFF
once	TRBV14	TRBJ2-7	TRBD2	TGTGCCAGCAGCTTTGCTACGGGAGGATACGAGCAGTACTTC	CASSFATGGYEQYF
hyperexpanded	TRBV4-3	TRBJ2-1	TRBD2	TGCGCCAGCAGCCTGGGACTAGCAGACAATGAGCAGTTCTTC	CASSLGLADNEQFF
NA	TRBV25-1	TRBJ1-4	NA	TGTGCCAGCAGTGGATGGACAGACGCAACTAATGAAAAACTGTTTTTT	CASSGWTDATNEKLFF
NA	TRBV7-9	TRBJ2-7	TRBD2	TGTGCCAGCAGCCACGGGACTAGAGGCGAGCAGTACTTC	CASSHGTRGEQYF
NA	TRBV6-5	TRBJ2-2	TRBD2	TGTGCCAGCAGTTACTCGTCGAGCGGGAGCGGGGAGCTGTTTTTT	CASSYSSSGSGELFF
NA	TRBV6-5	TRBJ1-1	TRBD1	TGTGCCAGCAGTCAGTGGACAGGCAACACTGAAGCTTTCTTT	CASSQWTGNTEAFF
once	TRBV2	TRBJ1-2	NA	TGTGCCAGCAGTGAAGGAGGCTATGGCTACACCTTC	CASSEGGYGYTF
NA	TRBV19	TRBJ1-1	TRBD1	TGTGCCAGTAGTTCGTGGACAGGCCTGAACACTGAAGCTTTCTTT	CASSSWTGLNTEAFF
once	TRBV7-6	TRBJ2-2	TRBD1	TGTGCCAGCAGCACGGGACAGGGCGGCACCGGGGAGCTGTTTTTT	CASSTGQGGTGELFF
NA	TRBV7-9	TRBJ1-1	TRBD1	TGTGCCAGCAGCTTAGGACAGGGGAACACTGAAGCTTTCTTT	CASSLGQGNTEAFF
NA	TRBV7-8	TRBJ2-5	NA	TGTGCCAGCAGCTTAGTGGCTTTCCAAGAGACCCAGTACTTC	CASSLVAFQETQYF
NA	TRBV9	TRBJ2-7	TRBD2	TGTGCCAGCAGCGTAGGGGGACTAGCCCATATCACCTCCCCCGGGCAGTACTTC	CASSVGGLAHITSPGQYF
NA	TRBV7-9	TRBJ2-1	TRBD1	TGTGCCAGCAGCAATTCGTTTGGGGGACAGAGCAATGAGCAGTTCTTC	CASSNSFGGQSNEQFF
NA	TRBV18	TRBJ2-5	NA	TGTGCCAGCTCACCGCCCGGGATTTCGCAAGAGACCCAGTACTTC	CASSPPGISQETQYF
once	TRBV9	TRBJ2-1	NA	TGTGCCAGCAGCGTAGATCCGACTGCTTTAGGGAGCAATGAGCAGTTCTTC	CASSVDPTALGSNEQFF
NA	TRBV5-5	TRBJ1-5	NA	TGTGCCAGCACCCCTCGGGAAGATAACAATCAGCCCCAGCATTTT	CASTPREDNNQPQHF
NA	TRBV27	TRBJ1-2	NA	TGTGCCAGCTCGGGTCGAGACGGCTACACCTTC	CASSGRDGYTF
NA	TRBV4-3	TRBJ2-3	TRBD1	TGCGCCAGCAGCCACGCTCGGGACAGGCTCACAGATACGCAGTATTTT	CASSHARDRLTDTQYF
NA	TRBV4-3	TRBJ1-1	NA	TGCGCCAGCAGCCAAGACACCGGGACACAGAACACTGAAGCTTTCTTT	CASSQDTGTQNTEAFF
NA	TRBV7-8	TRBJ2-1	TRBD2	TGTGCCAGCACCAAGGGAGCGGGAGACCCTGGGCGCTACAATGAGCAGTTCTTC	CASTKGAGDPGRYNEQFF
NA	TRBV10-1	TRBJ2-7	TRBD1	TGCGCCAGCAACCCGGACAGGAAATACGAGCAGTACTTC	CASNPDRKYEQYF
NA	TRBV18	TRBJ2-3	TRBD1	TGTGCCAGCTCACCATCCCAGGGGGAAGATACGCAGTATTTT	CASSPSQGEDTQYF
few	TRBV19	TRBJ2-2	NA	TGTGCCGGGCAGAACAGCGGCACCGGGGAGCTGTTTTTT	CAGQNSGTGELFF